The TCR beta chain under discussion was sequenced for a study of T cell changes during pregnancy in multiple sclerosis (dated by TCRdb to between 2017 and 2020). With regard to the full study: The study looked at changes in the T cell repertoire across pregnancy in women with multiple sclerosis.

This clone has only one observation. What antigen it recognizes has not been identified. There are no base qualities to consult, and no much larger clone falls within one base. The library was prepared using the immunoSEQ multiplex PCR assay. The table was pulled from immuneACCESS by TCRdb, which kept in-frame rearrangements only. Such tables lose some clones; where checked, under half of the loss comes from unresolved V genes, and the rest has no known cause. The sample profile shows 60,000 to 80,000 clones; less than 90% of them were found once. The ten largest clones capture approximately 3.4% of the sample. The specimen was peripheral blood, collected before pregnancy. The sequence was collected from a female donor with multiple sclerosis, enrolled in a pregnancy study.

The CDR3 is CASSPYNNGYTF. The nucleotides are TGTGCCAGTAGTCCGTACAACAATGGCTACACCTTC. The chain links TRBV19 with TRBJ1-2, with the D gene not confidently named. Reading from cysteine to phenylalanine, the CDR3 counts 12 amino acids. CDR3 DNA only is kept here, 36 bases in frame from base 1. CDR1 and CDR2 are read off the germline V gene (reference sequence) as LNHDA and SQIVND. V and J are truncated by 5 bases and 6 bases respectively, leaving an intervening sequence of 10 bases.